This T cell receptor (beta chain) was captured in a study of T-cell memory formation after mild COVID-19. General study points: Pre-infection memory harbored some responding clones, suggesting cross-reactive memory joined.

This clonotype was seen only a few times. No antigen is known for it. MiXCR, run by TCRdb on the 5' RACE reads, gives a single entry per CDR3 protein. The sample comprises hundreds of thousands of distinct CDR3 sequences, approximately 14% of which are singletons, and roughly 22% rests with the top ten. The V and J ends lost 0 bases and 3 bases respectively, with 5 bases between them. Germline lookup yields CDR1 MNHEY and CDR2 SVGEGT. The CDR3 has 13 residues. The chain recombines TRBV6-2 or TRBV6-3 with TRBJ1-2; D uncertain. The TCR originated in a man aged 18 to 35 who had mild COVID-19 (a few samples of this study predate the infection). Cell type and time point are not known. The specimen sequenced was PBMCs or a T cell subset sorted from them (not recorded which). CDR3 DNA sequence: TGTGCCAGCAGTTACTCACCGTACTATGGCTACACCTTC. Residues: CASSYSPYYGYTF.